Listed below are T cell receptor beta chains from one sample, sequenced in a study of early T cells in non-severe SARS-CoV-2 infection. MiXCR, run by TCRdb on the 5' RACE reads, gives a single entry per CDR3 protein. The table has tens of thousands of distinct CDR3 sequences, roughly 5.9% seen once. Sequenced input: whole blood. The receptors here all came from an adult who was a healthcare worker with PCR-confirmed SARS-CoV-2 infection or an uninfected control (not recorded which). The CDR3 runs from the conserved cysteine through the conserved F or W. The D gene is left open where the match is weak. For some rows the clone size is stated as once, few or many, or as a class when expanded; others skip it.

clone_size d_call j_call v_call cdr3_aa cdr3_nt
many TRBD2 TRBJ2-7 TRBV19 CASSKTDAIAGETSYYEQYF TGTGCCAGTAGTAAGACGGACGCTATAGCGGGAGAGACCTCTTACTACGAGCAGTACTTC
many TRBD2 TRBJ2-3 TRBV7-3 CASSVTLLGLADSNTDTQYF TGTGCCAGCAGCGTAACGCTATTGGGACTAGCGGACTCTAATACAGATACGCAGTATTTT
NA NA TRBJ1-3 TRBV7-9 CASSPLGPGSSGNTIYF TGTGCCAGCAGCCCCCTCGGACCGGGGAGCTCTGGAAACACCATATATTTT
many NA TRBJ2-5 TRBV6-5 CASSYGGLTAETQYF TGTGCCAGCAGTTACGGAGGACTAACGGCGGAGACCCAGTACTTC
many TRBD2 TRBJ2-3 TRBV18 CASSPGLSGSTDTQYF TGTGCCAGCTCACCGGGACTAAGCGGGAGCACAGATACGCAGTATTTT
many NA TRBJ1-4 TRBV7-2 CASSLGPGRMKNCFF NA
NA NA TRBJ2-3 TRBV9 CASSVVASGTDTQYF TGTGCCAGCAGCGTAGTTGCTAGCGGCACAGATACGCAGTATTTT
few TRBD2 TRBJ2-1 TRBV29-1 CSVTGLGYNEQFF TGCAGCGTTACGGGACTAGGGTACAATGAGCAGTTCTTC
many NA TRBJ1-2 TRBV7-2 CASSLGLGYTF TGTGCCAGCAGCTTGGGCCTTGGCTACACCTTC
many NA TRBJ2-4 TRBV5-1 CASSLDEGIGDIQYF TGCGCCAGCAGCTTGGATGAGGGCATCGGGGACATTCAGTACTTC
many NA TRBJ2-4 TRBV5-5 CASSRTTVAKNIQYF TGTGCCAGCAGCAGAACAACAGTAGCCAAAAACATTCAGTACTTC
many NA TRBJ1-1 TRBV20-1 CSARGLMNTEAFF TGCAGTGCTAGAGGCCTTATGAACACTGAAGCTTTCTTT